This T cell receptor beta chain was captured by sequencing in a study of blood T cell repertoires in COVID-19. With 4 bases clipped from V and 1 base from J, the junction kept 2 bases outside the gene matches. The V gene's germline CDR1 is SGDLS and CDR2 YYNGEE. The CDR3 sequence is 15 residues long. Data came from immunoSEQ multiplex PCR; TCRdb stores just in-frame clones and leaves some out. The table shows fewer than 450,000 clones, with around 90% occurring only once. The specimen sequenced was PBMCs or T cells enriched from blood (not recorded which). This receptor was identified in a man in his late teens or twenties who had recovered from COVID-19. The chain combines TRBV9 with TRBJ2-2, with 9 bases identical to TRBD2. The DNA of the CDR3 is TGTGCCAGCAGCCCGACTAGCGGGAACACCGGGGAGCTGTTTTTT. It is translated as CASSPTSGNTGELFF.